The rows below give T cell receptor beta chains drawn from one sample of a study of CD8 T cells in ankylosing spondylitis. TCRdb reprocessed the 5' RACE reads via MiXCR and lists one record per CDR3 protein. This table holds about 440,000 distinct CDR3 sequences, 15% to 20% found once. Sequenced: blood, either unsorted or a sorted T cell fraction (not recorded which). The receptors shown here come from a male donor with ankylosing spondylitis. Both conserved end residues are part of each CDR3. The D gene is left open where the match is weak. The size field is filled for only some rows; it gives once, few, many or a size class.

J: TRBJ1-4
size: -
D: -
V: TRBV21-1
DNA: TGTGCCAGCAGCAAAGTGGGGGACAGGGGAAATACTAATGAAAAACTGTTTTTT
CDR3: CASSKVGDRGNTNEKLFF

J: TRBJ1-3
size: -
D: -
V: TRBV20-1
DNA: TGCAGTGCTAGTTTGGACTCTGGAAACACCATATATTTT
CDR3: CSASLDSGNTIYF

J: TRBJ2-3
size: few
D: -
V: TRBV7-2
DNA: TGTGCCAGCAGCCATGCGGGGAGAACAGATACGCAGTATTTT
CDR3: CASSHAGRTDTQYF

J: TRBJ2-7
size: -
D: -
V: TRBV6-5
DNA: TGTGCCAGCAGTTTGGACCCCAGGGGCCCCATCTCCTACGAGCAGTACTTC
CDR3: CASSLDPRGPISYEQYF

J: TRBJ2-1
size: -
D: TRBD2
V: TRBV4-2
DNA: TGTGCCAGCAGCCAAGACGGGGTGAGCGGGGAACTCTACAATGAGCAGTTCTTC
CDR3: CASSQDGVSGELYNEQFF

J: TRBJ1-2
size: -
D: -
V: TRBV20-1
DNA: TGCAGTGCCCTGAAGGTGGGAACCTATGGCTACACCTTC
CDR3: CSALKVGTYGYTF

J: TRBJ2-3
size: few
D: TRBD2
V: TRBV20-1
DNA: TGCAGTGCTATAGCGGGGGCTAGCACAGATACGCAGTATTTT
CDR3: CSAIAGASTDTQYF

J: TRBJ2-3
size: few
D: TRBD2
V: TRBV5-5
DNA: TGTGCCAGCAGCCAGACTAGCGGGGTAGATACGCAGTATTTT
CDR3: CASSQTSGVDTQYF

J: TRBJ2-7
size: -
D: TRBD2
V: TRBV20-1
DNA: TGCAGTGCCAGGGGGCTAGCGGGAGGATACGACGAGCAGTACTTC
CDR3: CSARGLAGGYDEQYF

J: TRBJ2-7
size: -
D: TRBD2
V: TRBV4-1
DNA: TGCGCCAGCAGCCAAGATACCGATAGCGGGAGATACGAGCAGTACTTC
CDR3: CASSQDTDSGRYEQYF

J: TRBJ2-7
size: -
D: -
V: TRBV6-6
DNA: TGTGCCAGCAGTTATCAGGGGAAGGGGAGGCTCTACGAGCAGTACTTC
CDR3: CASSYQGKGRLYEQYF

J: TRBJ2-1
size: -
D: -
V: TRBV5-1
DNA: TGCGCCAGCAGCATGGACAGCTACAATGAGCAGTTCTTC
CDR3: CASSMDSYNEQFF

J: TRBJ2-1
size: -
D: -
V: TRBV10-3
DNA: TGTGCCATCAGTGGATCCTTAGAGGGGAACAATGAGCAGTTCTTC
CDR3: CAISGSLEGNNEQFF

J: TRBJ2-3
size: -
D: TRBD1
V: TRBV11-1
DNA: TGTGCCAGCAGCATCATGACAGGGGGTCCCTTCTACGGCACAGATACGCAGTATTTT
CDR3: CASSIMTGGPFYGTDTQYF